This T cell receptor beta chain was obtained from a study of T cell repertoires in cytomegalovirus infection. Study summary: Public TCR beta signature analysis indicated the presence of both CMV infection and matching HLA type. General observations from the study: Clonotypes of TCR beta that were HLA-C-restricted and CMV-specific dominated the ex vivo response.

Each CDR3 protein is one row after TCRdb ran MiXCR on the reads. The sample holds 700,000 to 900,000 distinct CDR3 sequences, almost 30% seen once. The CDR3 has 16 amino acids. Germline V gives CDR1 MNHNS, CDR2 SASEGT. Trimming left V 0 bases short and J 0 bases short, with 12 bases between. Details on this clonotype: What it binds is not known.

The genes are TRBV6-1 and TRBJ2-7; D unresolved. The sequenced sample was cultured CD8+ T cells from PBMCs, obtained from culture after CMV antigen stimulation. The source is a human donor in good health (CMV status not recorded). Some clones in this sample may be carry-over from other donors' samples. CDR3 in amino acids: CASSEAFLTRSYEQYF. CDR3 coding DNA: TGTGCCAGCAGTGAAGCCTTCTTGACTCGCTCCTACGAGCAGTACTTC.